This T cell receptor beta chain was captured in a study of OX40 agonist ivuxolimab in advanced cancers. As for the study in general: Patient treatment consisted of intravenous ivuxolimab administration every 2 weeks at 0.01 to 10 mg/kg. Study results and caveats: Within 6 weeks, CD4+ and CD8+ blood T cells expanded clonally at 0.1 to 3.0 mg/kg.

Remarks on this clone: The antigen is not known. At one of its ends the junction is not consistent with the germline gene, which may arise from a read error.

The table came from immunoSEQ multiplex PCR; TCRdb's copy has only in-frame clones and leaves some out. The table lists some 42,000 clones, about 81% of them singletons, with 2.6% in the top ten. Germline loops: CDR1 GTSNPN, CDR2 SVGIG (reference sequence). This CDR3 is built from 15 residues. The source was CD4+ or CD8+ T cells sorted from blood, collected in a trial of the OX40 agonist ivuxolimab. The V gene is TRBV30, the J gene TRBJ2-5; TRBD1 is a possible D gene (6 bases). This clonotype was obtained from an adult with an advanced solid tumor such as melanoma, head and neck, liver or kidney cancer. CDR3 sequence: CAWGVGTGMAETQYF. The CDR3, as DNA: TGTGCCTGGGGTGTAGGAACAGGGATGGCGGAGACCCAGTACTTC.